This TCR beta chain was recovered during a study of cytomegalovirus exposure and HLA in healthy donors. Study results and limitations: Common viral pathogens (according to a later analysis) appeared linked to several of the most significant clusters. Later on, a genetic analysis was performed. It linked a missense variant in DCLRE1C with V- and J-gene trimming of TCR beta. Specificity for CMV antigens was confirmed in vitro for a few of the CMV-associated chains. In a later analysis, TCR association rates varied by HLA locus: DRB1 most, HLA-C fewest.

Primers: 60 Vbeta forward and 13 Jbeta reverse. Only in-frame clones appear in the TCRdb table, and some are missing; sequencing was by immunoSEQ multiplex PCR. The sample has 150,000 to 200,000 clones, approximately 80% seen once. With respect to this clone: The antigen is not known.

Sequenced input: PBMCs. The receptor comes from a woman aged 18 to 35 in good health and CMV-seronegative.

The CDR3 sequence: CASSVSPVDQETQYF. The DNA of the CDR3 is TGTGCCAGCAGCGTCTCCCCAGTCGACCAAGAGACCCAGTACTTC. The genes are TRBV9 and TRBJ2-5; D is undetermined. The ends were cut back, 2 bases at V and 0 bases at J, with 11 bases in the middle. Germline V gene sequence: CDR1 SGDLS, CDR2 YYNGEE. There are 15 residues in the CDR3.